The rows below give T cell receptor beta chains drawn from one sample of a study of blood T cell repertoires in COVID-19. Clones were read by immunoSEQ multiplex PCR, and TCRdb kept only the in-frame ones, dropping some. The sample lists tens of thousands of clones, around 90% occurring once. Sequencing used peripheral blood. These receptors were obtained from a human donor in a cohort sampled during active COVID-19. The CDR3 runs from the conserved cysteine through the conserved F or W. A D gene is named only where the DNA matches it firmly. Expanded clones get a size class; other rows say once, few or many, or leave the size out.

d_call	clone_size	v_call	j_call	cdr3_nt	cdr3_aa
TRBD1	.	TRBV28	TRBJ1-6	TGTGCCAGCAGCCCCCTCCCAGACAGGGGAGGTCGATCACCCCTCCACTTT	CASSPLPDRGGRSPLHF
TRBD2	once	TRBV4-1	TRBJ2-5	TGCGCCAGCAGCCAAGAGAGGAGTATGGGGAGCGGGAGGGTGCAAGAGACCCAGTACTTC	CASSQERSMGSGRVQETQYF
.	.	TRBV7-9	TRBJ1-6	TGTGCCAGCAGCTCCAACGGACTTTCCAATTCACCCCTCCACTTT	CASSSNGLSNSPLHF
.	.	TRBV3-1/TRBV3-2	TRBJ1-2	TGTGCCAGCAGCCAGGCACAGGGACCCCGAAACTATGGCTACACCTTC	CASSQAQGPRNYGYTF
.	once	TRBV19	TRBJ1-5	TGTGCCAGTAGTATAGAGGGACTTAGCAATCAGCCCCAGCATTTT	CASSIEGLSNQPQHF
.	.	TRBV5-1	TRBJ2-2	TGCGCCAGCAGCTTGCGGGAACCCACCGGGGAGCTGTTTTTT	CASSLREPTGELFF
TRBD1	once	TRBV18	TRBJ1-2	TGTGCCAGCTCACCACCGACAGGGGCCAACTATGGCTACACCTTC	CASSPPTGANYGYTF
TRBD1	few	TRBV6-5	TRBJ2-7	TGTGCCAGCAGTTATTCTTCAGGGGGCTACGAGCAGTACTTC	CASSYSSGGYEQYF
TRBD1	few	TRBV6-5	TRBJ2-5	TGTGCCAGCAGCGAGACAGGGATGGAGACCCAGTACTTC	CASSETGMETQYF
.	once	TRBV27	TRBJ1-6	TGTGCCAGCAGTTTACAGGGGCGAGTCTTGCATAATTCACCCCTCCACTTT	CASSLQGRVLHNSPLHF
TRBD2	.	TRBV19	TRBJ2-1	TGTGCCAGTACTAGCGGGGGATCCCACAATGAGCAGTTCTTC	CASTSGGSHNEQFF
.	.	TRBV12-3/TRBV12-4	TRBJ2-5	TGTGCCAGCAGTATCCGGGAGACCCAGTACTTC	CASSIRETQYF
TRBD1	.	TRBV7-2	TRBJ2-2	TGTGCCAGCAGCACCGGGACAGGGGTGATCGGGGAGCTGTTTTTT	CASSTGTGVIGELFF
.	.	TRBV19	TRBJ2-3	TGTGCCAGTTTGGGGGCGAGCGGGGTGAGCGATACGCAGTATTTT	CASLGASGVSDTQYF
TRBD1	.	TRBV6-5	TRBJ2-5	TGTGCCAGCAGAAAGGGACAGGGGGCGGGGGAGACCCAGTACTTC	CASRKGQGAGETQYF
TRBD1	.	TRBV4-1	TRBJ1-6	TGCGCCAGCAGCCAAGGCACAGGGGGCTACTACGGGAATTCACCCCTCCACTTT	CASSQGTGGYYGNSPLHF
.	.	TRBV19	TRBJ1-5	TGTGCCAGTAGTGCCAACCCAGGGGTTCAGCCCCAGCATTTT	CASSANPGVQPQHF
TRBD1	once	TRBV5-1	TRBJ1-4	TGCGCCAGCAGTGAGGTATTCCGGGACAGGATAAAACCGGACGAGACTGTAGAAAAACTGTTTTTT	CASSEVFRDRIKPDETVEKLFF
.	.	TRBV30	TRBJ2-3	TGTGCCTGGAGCCGTAGCGGACCAGATACGCAGTATTTT	CAWSRSGPDTQYF
TRBD2	.	TRBV6-5	TRBJ2-3	TGTGCCAGCAGTTACGTGGGGGGGGAGTCAGATACGCAGTATTTT	CASSYVGGESDTQYF
.	.	TRBV27	TRBJ2-3	TGTGCCAGCACCCTGAGAGGCACAGATACGCAGTATTTT	CASTLRGTDTQYF
TRBD1	.	TRBV6-5	TRBJ2-7	TGTGCCAGCAGTTACGGCGCCGGGACAGGGTCCTACGAGCAGTACTTC	CASSYGAGTGSYEQYF
TRBD2	.	TRBV11-3	TRBJ2-1	TGTGCCAGCAGCGTAGGGACTAGCGGGAGCCGGCATGAGCAGTTCTTC	CASSVGTSGSRHEQFF
TRBD1	.	TRBV5-1	TRBJ2-2	TGCGCCAGCAGCGCATCCACAGGGGGCGTTAACGGGGAGCTGTTTTTT	CASSASTGGVNGELFF
TRBD1	once	TRBV25-1	TRBJ2-1	TGTGCCAGCAGCACAGGGGTTGATGAGCAGTTCTTC	CASSTGVDEQFF
TRBD2	.	TRBV4-1	TRBJ2-3	TGCGCCAGCAGCCAGCTAATAGGACTAGCGGGGAGCACAGATACGCAGTATTTT	CASSQLIGLAGSTDTQYF
TRBD1	.	TRBV19	TRBJ1-2	TGTGCCAGTACTCGAACAGGGGACCCCGACTATGGCTACACCTTC	CASTRTGDPDYGYTF
TRBD1	.	TRBV15	TRBJ2-1	TGTGCCACCCGACAGGGTGGTCACAATGAGCAGTTCTTC	CATRQGGHNEQFF
.	.	TRBV7-2	TRBJ2-1	TGTGCCAGCAGCTTAGTCGGGACATTTGGCTCCTACAATGAGCAGTTCTTC	CASSLVGTFGSYNEQFF
TRBD2	.	TRBV3-1/TRBV3-2	TRBJ2-1	TGTGCCAGCAGCCAAGCACTAGCGGGGCTCAATGAGCAGTTCTTC	CASSQALAGLNEQFF